This TCR beta chain was recovered during a study of cytomegalovirus exposure and HLA in healthy donors. 60 Vbeta and 13 Jbeta primers were used in PCR. TCRdb keeps only in-frame clones here, not all; method: immunoSEQ multiplex PCR. The sample includes hundreds of thousands of clones, approximately 80% seen only once; the top ten take 0.22%. Whole-study findings and limits: Later work found that TCR association rates differed between HLA loci; DRB1 had the most and HLA-C the fewest.

Germline V CDR1 and CDR2: GTSNPN, SVGIG (reference sequence). This CDR3 contains 14 residues. The V and J ends lost 3 bases and 3 bases, in that order; junction bases with no gene match: 5. Details on this clone: As yet, its antigen is unknown.

The gene calls are TRBV30 and TRBJ2-7; the match to TRBD1 covers 10 bases. The source of this sequence is a girl aged 2 to 9 in good health and CMV-seronegative. Sequencing used PBMCs. The chain's CDR3 is CAWRPGQGIYEQYF. The CDR3 DNA reads as TGTGCCTGGAGGCCGGGACAGGGGATCTACGAGCAGTACTTC.